This T cell receptor (beta chain) was identified in a study of OX40 agonist ivuxolimab in advanced cancers. Clones were read by immunoSEQ multiplex PCR, and TCRdb kept only the in-frame ones, dropping some. The repertoire holds 83,000 or so clones, with about 86% as singletons. The length of the CDR3 is 15 residues. V lost 8 bases to trimming and J lost 2 bases; unmatched junction nucleotides: 11. CDR1 is MNHEY, CDR2 SVGAGI, per germline. The sequence derives from an adult with an advanced solid tumor such as melanoma, head and neck, liver or kidney cancer. This chain uses TRBV6-5 with TRBJ2-7, with 8 bases matching TRBD2. This material consisted of CD4+ or CD8+ T cells sorted from blood, taken in a trial of the OX40 agonist ivuxolimab. The CDR3 DNA follows: TGTGCCAGCGGTTCAGCCGGGGGGGGAACCTACGAGCAGTACTTC. This translates into CASGSAGGGTYEQYF.